One sample yielded the 6 T cell receptor beta chains listed below, sequenced in a study of identifying expanded T cells in peripheral blood. Sequencing was performed with immunoSEQ multiplex PCR; in TCRdb, only in-frame clones are kept and a portion is missing. The sample holds 50,000 to 70,000 clones; more than 70% are singletons and the top ten take roughly 4.8%. Sequences were obtained from blood. All receptors come from a person between 18 and 75 years old in good health.

The chain combines TRBV7-2 with TRBJ2-1, with 11 bases lining up with TRBD2. Germline V lookup: CDR1 SGHTA, CDR2 FQGNSA. V shed 2 bases, J shed 6 bases, and the junction held 9 bases outside the gene matches. This CDR3 has 17 residues. This CDR3 reads CASSLLLAGVGFNEQFF. CDR3 in DNA: TGTGCCAGCAGCTTATTACTAGCGGGGGTAGGTTTCAATGAGCAGTTCTTC.

This clone was found a few times. The chain couples TRBV27 to TRBJ2-7, with D possibly matching TRBD2 (6 bases). Trimming took off 5 bases at V and 4 bases at J, with 15 bases between the two ends. This CDR3 contains 14 residues. Germline V gene lookup returns CDR1 MNHEY and CDR2 SMNVEV (reference sequence). The chain's CDR3 is CASSDGASAYEQYF. CDR3 nucleotide sequence: TGTGCCAGCAGTGATGGGGCTAGCGCGTACGAGCAGTACTTC.

This clone has more than one count but fewer than ten. The gene calls are TRBV30 and TRBJ1-6, with D unresolved. V lost 4 bases and J lost 5, with 15 bases in between. Germline V gene data show CDR1 as GTSNPN and CDR2 as SVGIG (reference sequence). The CDR3 is 15 amino acids. The CDR3 DNA sequence: TGTGCCTGGACCCTCCTGAGAGGAAATAATTCACCCCTCCACTTT. Its protein product is CAWTLLRGNNSPLHF.

This chain uses TRBV5-4 with TRBJ2-3, with D perhaps matching TRBD1 or TRBD2 (5 bases each). V lost 0 bases to trimming and J lost 4 bases, with 9 bases between them. This CDR3 is built from 14 residues. Germline V gene sequence: CDR1 SGHNT, CDR2 YYREEE (reference sequence). CDR3 loop: CASSLAGPSDTQYF. The CDR3 DNA is TGTGCCAGCAGCTTGGCGGGACCCTCAGATACGCAGTATTTT.

The chain employs TRBV20-1 and TRBJ2-7, with D tentatively TRBD2 (5 bases). The V end was cut by 6 bases, the J end by 7 bases, with 13 bases between. The CDR3 has 11 residues. CDR1 DFQATT and CDR2 SNEGSKA come from the germline V gene (reference sequence). The CDR3 DNA reads TGCAGTGCCGAGGGTGGGCGGGAGCAGTACTTC. This translates into CSAEGGREQYF.

The rearrangement uses TRBV7-9 and TRBJ2-3; 8 bases agree with TRBD1. J lost 6 bases, V lost 4 bases, and 6 bases had no gene match. Germline CDR1 and CDR2: SEHNR and FQNEAQ (reference sequence). There are 14 residues in the CDR3. The CDR3 sequence is CASSSWTGTDTQYF. Here the CDR3 DNA reads TGTGCCAGCAGCTCGTGGACAGGGACCGATACGCAGTATTTT. Based on the CDR3 plus reference TRBV7-9 and TRBJ2-3, the full variable domain is DTGVSQNPRHKITKRGQNVTFRCDPISEHNRLYWYRQTLGQGPEFLTYFQNEAQLEKSRLLSDRFSAERPKGSFSTLEIQRTEQGDSAMYLCASSSWTGTDTQYFGPGTRLTVL.